Listed here are 29 T cell receptor beta chains from one sample, sequenced in a study of blood T cell repertoires in COVID-19. Produced via immunoSEQ multiplex PCR; TCRdb's table is partial and in-frame only. This sample has just under 65,000 clones, with roughly 82% found just once. The sequencing sample was made of peripheral blood. All receptors come from a human donor in a cohort sampled during active COVID-19.

The gene calls are TRBV24-1 and TRBJ1-5; 11 nucleotides match TRBD1. The junction had 5 bases not matched to a gene; V was cut back by 1 base and J by 7 bases. Per the germline V gene, CDR1 is KGHDR and CDR2 is SFDVKD. The CDR3 sequence is 16 residues long. As DNA, the CDR3 is TGTGCCACCAGTGATTTAGGGACAGGGGGTGGCCAGCCCCAGCATTTT. This sequence encodes CATSDLGTGGGQPQHF.

The J gene is TRBJ1-5, the V gene TRBV5-5; 8 positions agree with TRBD1. The V gene end was trimmed by 4 bases and the J gene end by 7 bases; junction bases not matched to a gene: 10. The CDR3 loop spans 15 amino acids. Germline lookup yields CDR1 SGHKS and CDR2 YYEKEE (reference sequence). The CDR3 spells CASSEGDRNFQPQHF. CDR3 in DNA: TGTGCCAGCAGCGAGGGGGACAGGAACTTCCAGCCCCAGCATTTT.

The CDR3 sequence: CASSTLQGTQYF. In DNA form, the CDR3 reads TGTGCCAGTAGTACCCTACAGGGAACGCAGTATTTT. This chain connects TRBV19 to TRBJ2-3; possible D gene TRBD1, 6 bases. CDR3 length: 12 amino acids. Germline V gene data show CDR1 as LNHDA and CDR2 as SQIVND (reference sequence). Trimming took off 4 bases at V and 9 bases at J, with 11 bases between the two ends.

This clone has a single count. The DNA for the CDR3 is TGTGCCAGCAGGGGGACTAGCGGGGGGGCCTCACGCGAGCAGTACTTC. This codes for CASRGTSGGASREQYF. The chain carries TRBV28 and TRBJ2-7; 16 positions match TRBD2. The CDR3 length is 16 residues. Germline V lookup: CDR1 MDHEN, CDR2 SYDVKM. Trimming cost V 6 bases and J 6 bases; bases outside gene matches: 8.

The V and J genes are TRBV11-2 and TRBJ2-1; D not certain. Germline CDR1 reads SGHAT; CDR2 reads FQNNGV. Deletions cut 2 bases from V and 9 bases from J, with 8 bases between. This CDR3 has 12 amino acids. Here the CDR3 DNA reads TGTGCCAGCAGCTTAATCTCGGTTGAGCAGTTCTTC. Its protein product is CASSLISVEQFF.

The rearrangement joins TRBV19 to TRBJ1-4; TRBD1 matches at 7 bases. Germline CDR1 LNHDA, CDR2 SQIVND (reference sequence). Germline trimming cut 7 bases from V and 8 bases from J; bases unmatched to any gene: 7. This CDR3 spans 13 amino acids. CDR3 sequence reads: CASKGQRREKLFF. The CDR3 region has the DNA TGTGCCAGTAAGGGACAGCGGCGAGAAAAACTGTTTTTT. Based on the CDR3 plus reference TRBV19 and TRBJ1-4, the full variable domain is DGGITQSPKYLFRKEGQNVTLSCEQNLNHDAMYWYRQDPGQGLRLIYYSQIVNDFQKGDIAEGYSVSREKKESFPLTVTSAQKNPTAFYLCASKGQRREKLFFGSGTQLSVL.

The J gene is TRBJ1-2, the V gene TRBV7-9; a possible D gene is TRBD1 (5 bases). V was shortened by 1 base and J by 6 bases, with 18 bases between the two germline ends. The CDR3 is made up of 16 amino acids. CDR1 and CDR2 (germline): SEHNR, FQNEAQ (reference sequence). The CDR3 protein is CASSLVVGRVGNGYTF. CDR3 DNA: TGTGCCAGCAGCTTAGTAGTGGGCAGGGTCGGAAATGGCTACACCTTC.

The V gene is TRBV5-1, the J gene TRBJ2-3, with TRBD1 matching 9 bases. CDR1 and CDR2 from the germline V gene are SGHRS and YFSETQ. The CDR3 contains 14 residues. The V segment lost 4 bases and the J segment 3 bases; nucleotides outside the gene matches: 3. Here the CDR3 DNA reads TGCGCCAGCAGCACAGGGACAGGGACAGATACGCAGTATTTT. It encodes CASSTGTGTDTQYF.

The rearrangement joins TRBV15 to TRBJ2-1; 7 bases are a match to TRBD2. The CDR3 runs 16 residues. V was clipped by 0 bases and J by 1 base; unmatched bases: 3. Germline V gene lookup returns CDR1 LNHNV and CDR2 YYDKDF (reference sequence). DNA of the CDR3: TGTGCCACCAGCAGAGATGCGGGGGTTTCCTACAATGAGCAGTTCTTC. It yields the protein CATSRDAGVSYNEQFF.

This clone has a handful of counts. The CDR3 bases are TGTGCCAGCAGTTTCACGCCAGGGGGGACCTATGGCTACACCTTC. As protein: CASSFTPGGTYGYTF. The chain is built from TRBV28 and TRBJ1-2; 7 bases are shared with TRBD1. Germline V gene data show CDR1 as MDHEN and CDR2 as SYDVKM. The J segment lost 4 bases and the V segment lost 3 bases, leaving 8 bases of the junction unmatched. This CDR3 is built from 15 residues.

This clone was seen many times. V gene TRBV7-9 combines with J gene TRBJ2-3; TRBD1 might be the D (6 bases). Per the germline V gene, CDR1 is SEHNR and CDR2 is FQNEAQ (reference sequence). The CDR3 sequence is 13 residues long. Trimming stripped 8 bases from V and 2 bases from J, with 11 bases between. The CDR3 here is CASGLGATDTQYF. The CDR3 nucleotides are TGTGCCAGCGGCCTGGGGGCCACAGATACGCAGTATTTT.

J is TRBJ1-5 and V is TRBV6-6; a weak D match, TRBD1 (5 bases). Germline loops: CDR1 MNHNY, CDR2 SVGAGI (reference sequence). The V gene lost 5 bases and the J gene lost 2 bases, with 13 bases spanning the gap. The CDR3 covers 15 residues. The CDR3 is CASSPSRGGNQPQHF. The CDR3 DNA sequence: TGTGCCAGCAGTCCCTCGCGGGGCGGCAATCAGCCCCAGCATTTT.

The chain links TRBV5-6 to TRBJ2-7, with TRBD2 as a possible D gene (6 bases). CDR3 length: 15 amino acids. The V end lost 1 base, the J end lost 7 bases, and 18 bases lay between the germline ends. Germline-derived CDR1 and CDR2 are SGHDT and YYEEEE. The CDR3 loop is CASSLNLLPEGEQYF. In DNA form, the CDR3 reads TGTGCCAGCAGCTTGAATTTATTGCCGGAGGGGGAGCAGTACTTC.

This clone was found a few times. CDR3 loop: CASSDETGRGTQYF. The CDR3 nucleotides read TGTGCCAGCAGTGATGAGACAGGACGAGGGACCCAGTACTTC. The rearrangement links TRBV2 to TRBJ2-5, with D tentatively TRBD1 (6 bases). CDR1 and CDR2 from the germline V gene are SNHLY and FYNNEI. The CDR3 runs 14 residues. The V and J ends lost 3 bases and 7 bases respectively, with 15 bases between them.

The chain recombines TRBV7-8 with TRBJ2-6; D is unclear. V was shortened by 0 bases and J by 12 bases, with 18 bases between the two germline ends. Looked up from germline, CDR1 is SGHVS and CDR2 is FQNEAQ. The CDR3 consists of 16 residues. CDR3 region: CASSLASRVPSTVLTF. CDR3 sequence (DNA): TGTGCCAGCAGCTTAGCCTCGCGCGTCCCTTCCACCGTCCTGACTTTC.

This chain joins TRBV4-1 and TRBJ1-6, with a weak D call TRBD1 (6 bases). The CDR3 covers 15 residues. The V end lost 0 bases, the J end lost 14 bases, and 17 bases lay between the germline ends. CDR1 and CDR2 from the germline V gene are MGHRA and YSYEKL. In DNA, the CDR3 is TGCGCCAGCAGCCAAGAAGGCCAGGGGCCCTTCGCCCTCCACTTT. Translation: CASSQEGQGPFALHF.

This chain connects TRBV7-9 to TRBJ2-5; D is ambiguous. The V and J ends lost 1 base and 2 bases respectively, with 11 bases between them. The germline CDR1 and CDR2 sequences are SEHNR and FQNEAQ (reference sequence). This CDR3 spans 15 amino acids. CDR3 residues: CASSLVGGLQETQYF. For the CDR3, the DNA is TGTGCCAGCAGCTTAGTAGGCGGTCTACAAGAGACCCAGTACTTC.

This clone occurred a few times. The CDR3 is CASTFGQYF. Here the CDR3 DNA reads TGCGCCAGCACCTTCGGGCAGTACTTC. The chain recombines TRBV5-1 with TRBJ2-7; no reliable D call. Germline V gene sequence: CDR1 SGHRS, CDR2 YFSETQ. The CDR3 covers 9 residues. Trimming stripped 6 bases from V and 9 bases from J, with 7 bases between.

J is TRBJ1-2 and V is TRBV12-3 or TRBV12-4, with 7 bases that match TRBD1. V trimming: 6 bases; J trimming: 4 bases; junction bases outside the gene matches: 2. The CDR3 covers 12 residues. The CDR3 protein is CASSRDSYGYTF. DNA of the CDR3: TGTGCCAGCAGCCGGGACAGCTATGGCTACACCTTC.

In its sample, this clone was seen a few times. The rearrangement links TRBV7-2 to TRBJ1-2, with D maybe TRBD1 (6 bases). V gave up 5 bases and J gave up 6 bases, with 19 bases separating them. Germline V CDR1 and CDR2: SGHTA, FQGNSA. The CDR3 covers 15 residues. The CDR3 sequence: CASSLRGGQGNGYTF. In nucleotides, the CDR3 is TGTGCCAGCAGCCTAAGGGGGGGGCAGGGGAATGGCTACACCTTC.

This rearrangement joins TRBV4-1 to TRBJ1-2, with D tentatively TRBD1 (5 bases). The V and J ends lost 1 base and 8 bases respectively, with 14 bases between them. Germline V gene lookup returns CDR1 MGHRA and CDR2 YSYEKL. This CDR3 spans 14 amino acids. The CDR3 DNA sequence: TGCGCCAGCAGCCAAGTGGGGCAGGCGCGAGGCTACACCTTC. Its translation: CASSQVGQARGYTF.

The chain recombines TRBV6-5 with TRBJ2-7; 10 bases line up with TRBD1. V lost 6 bases to trimming and J lost 3 bases; unmatched junction nucleotides: 5. CDR1 MNHEY and CDR2 SVGAGI come from the germline V gene. This CDR3 region has 14 residues. The CDR3 nucleotides are TGTGCCAGCAGACCGGGACAGGGGTTCTACGAGCAGTACTTC. It translates to CASRPGQGFYEQYF.

A few counts support this clone. V gene TRBV19 combines with J gene TRBJ2-7; 10 bases are shared with TRBD2. The CDR3 has 15 amino acids. The junction had 3 bases not matched to a gene; V was cut back by 2 bases and J by 2 bases. The V gene's germline CDR1 is LNHDA and CDR2 SQIVND (reference sequence). CDR3 coding DNA: TGTGCCAGTAGTATAACTAGCGGGGTTACCTACGAGCAGTACTTC. It is translated as CASSITSGVTYEQYF.

This clone was detected ten times or more. Written as DNA, the CDR3 is TGTGCCTGGAGGCGAGACAGGGGGGTCACCGGGGAGCTGTTTTTT. Translating gives CAWRRDRGVTGELFF. The J gene is TRBJ2-2, the V gene TRBV30; 9 nucleotides match TRBD1. The CDR3 is 15 residues long. With 3 bases clipped from V and 4 bases from J, the junction kept 6 bases outside the gene matches. Germline CDR1 and CDR2: GTSNPN and SVGIG (reference sequence).

A remark on this clone: The sample holds other DNA sequences that translate to the same CDR3. V usage is TRBV9 and J usage is TRBJ2-7; 7 nucleotides line up with TRBD1. J was trimmed by 0 bases and V by 3 bases; bases with no gene match: 3. This CDR3 comprises 14 residues. CDR1 is SGDLS, CDR2 YYNGEE, per germline. CDR3 in amino acids: CASSAQGNSYEQYF. In nucleotides, the CDR3 is TGTGCCAGCAGCGCACAGGGGAACTCCTACGAGCAGTACTTC.

Comments on this clone: At one end, the junction sequence differs from germline, possibly due to a read error. The chain combines TRBV3-1 (or the pseudogene TRBV3-2) with TRBJ1-3; D not certain. CDR1 LGHDT and CDR2 YNNKEL come from the germline V gene (reference sequence). This CDR3 region has 14 residues. DNA for the CDR3: TGTGCCAGCAACCAAGATCATCGGGGAAACACCATATATTTT. This sequence encodes CASNQDHRGNTIYF.

The V call is TRBV11-2, the J call TRBJ1-1; 8 bases are a match to TRBD1. Losses at the gene ends were 1 base for V and 7 bases for J; bases not matched to a gene: 11. CDR1 is SGHAT and CDR2 is FQNNGV in the germline V gene. The CDR3 is 16 amino acids. This CDR3 reads CASSLGRGTGTFEAFF. The CDR3 nucleotides are TGTGCCAGCAGCTTAGGGCGGGGGACAGGAACTTTTGAAGCTTTCTTT.

V gene TRBV2 combines with J gene TRBJ2-5; 10 bases are a match to TRBD1. Germline V gene data show CDR1 as SNHLY and CDR2 as FYNNEI. V lost 7 bases, J lost 4 bases, and 6 bases stayed unmatched. The CDR3 sequence is 14 residues long. The CDR3, as DNA: TGTGCCAGCACCCCGGACAGGGGGTCAGAGACCCAGTACTTC. Its protein product is CASTPDRGSETQYF.

J is TRBJ1-6 and V is TRBV4-3; 8 positions agree with TRBD1. The CDR3 totals 14 residues. After removal of 2 bases from V and 6 bases from J, the junction contained 0 bases not matched to a gene. Germline values: CDR1 LGHNA, CDR2 YSLEER. DNA of the CDR3: TGCGCCAGCAGCCAAACAGGGGGTAATTCACCCCTCCACTTT. Its protein is CASSQTGGNSPLHF.